This T cell receptor beta chain was captured by sequencing in a study of technical replicates of blood from four donors. Using immunoSEQ multiplex PCR, the repertoire was profiled, and TCRdb retains in-frame clones only, with some absent. This table holds about 80,000 clones, about 94% found once. This clone was picked up a small number of times. The ends lost 0 bases at V and 5 bases at J; junction bases unmatched: 6. Germline assignment: CDR1 MNHNS and CDR2 SASEGT. This CDR3 has 16 residues. The TCR comes from a human donor in good health. The chain employs TRBV6-1 and TRBJ2-1; 8 bases are shared with TRBD2. The sequenced material came from T cells isolated from PBMCs. The CDR3 spells CASSEAGLAVDNEQFF. CDR3 DNA: TGTGCCAGCAGTGAAGCCGGACTAGCTGTCGACAATGAGCAGTTCTTC.